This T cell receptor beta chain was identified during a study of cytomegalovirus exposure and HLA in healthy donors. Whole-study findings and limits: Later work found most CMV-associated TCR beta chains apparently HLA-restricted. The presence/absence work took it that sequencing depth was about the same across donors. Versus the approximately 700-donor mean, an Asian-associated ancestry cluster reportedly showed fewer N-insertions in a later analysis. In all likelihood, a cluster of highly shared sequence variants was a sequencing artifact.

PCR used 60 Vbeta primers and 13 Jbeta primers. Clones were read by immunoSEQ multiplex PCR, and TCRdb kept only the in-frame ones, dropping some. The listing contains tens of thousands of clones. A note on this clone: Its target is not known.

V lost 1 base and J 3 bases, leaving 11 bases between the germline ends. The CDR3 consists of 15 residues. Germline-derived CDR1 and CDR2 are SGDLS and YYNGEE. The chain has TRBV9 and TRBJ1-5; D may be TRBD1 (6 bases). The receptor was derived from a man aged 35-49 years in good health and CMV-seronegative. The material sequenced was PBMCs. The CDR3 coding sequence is TGTGCCAGCAGCGTAAGTGGACAGTTCAATCAGCCCCAGCATTTT. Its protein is CASSVSGQFNQPQHF.